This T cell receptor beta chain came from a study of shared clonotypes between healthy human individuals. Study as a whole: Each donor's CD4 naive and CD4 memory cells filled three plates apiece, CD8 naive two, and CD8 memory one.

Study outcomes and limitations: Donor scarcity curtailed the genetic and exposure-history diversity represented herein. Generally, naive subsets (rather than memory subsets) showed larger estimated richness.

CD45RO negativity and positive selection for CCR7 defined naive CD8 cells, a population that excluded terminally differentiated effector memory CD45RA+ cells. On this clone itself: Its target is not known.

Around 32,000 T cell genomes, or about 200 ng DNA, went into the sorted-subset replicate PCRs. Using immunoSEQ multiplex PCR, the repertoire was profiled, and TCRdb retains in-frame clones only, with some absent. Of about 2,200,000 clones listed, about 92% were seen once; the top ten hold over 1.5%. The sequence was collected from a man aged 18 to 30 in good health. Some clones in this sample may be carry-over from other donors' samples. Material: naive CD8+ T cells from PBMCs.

Written as DNA, the CDR3 is TGTGCCAGCAGCTGGGGACTGGGGGGAATCGGGGAGCTGTTTTTT. Residues: CASSWGLGGIGELFF. The chain combines TRBV7-2 with TRBJ2-2, with D perhaps matching TRBD2 (6 bases). Per the germline V gene, CDR1 is SGHTA and CDR2 is FQGNSA. V was shortened by 4 bases and J by 7 bases, with 16 bases between the two germline ends. The CDR3 contains 15 residues. Filled out from reference TRBV7-2 and TRBJ2-2, the complete variable domain reads GAGVSQSPSNKVTEKGKDVELRCDPISGHTALYWYRQSLGQGLEFLIYFQGNSAPDKSGLPSDRFSAERTGGSVSTLTIQRTQQEDSAVYLCASSWGLGGIGELFFGEGSRLTVL.